This entry concerns a single T cell receptor beta chain. The antigen is undetermined. The CDR3 is 15 residues long. As for time point: patch test 1, 2 weeks after DPC sensitization. Described treatment: therapeutic diphenylcyclopropenone sensitization with weekly scalp DPC. This sample is part of a study of human T cells and chemical hapten exposure. Study context: On the upper back, patch tests were applied with 0.01% DPC and read at 6 days. The study enrolled mostly female patients with alopecia areata, totalis or universalis. Broader study findings: DPC sensitization produced no change in TCRs with frequency above 1 in 1000. Alopecia in all donors means immunity may differ from healthy individuals.

TCRdb processed the RACE reads anew with MiXCR; each CDR3 protein has one entry. The sample yields tens of thousands of distinct CDR3 sequences, approximately 12% seen once. The receptor was derived from a woman in her forties or fifties with alopecia areata. Some clones in this sample may be carry-over from other donors' samples. The chain joins TRBV21-1 to TRBJ2-7; the D segment call TRBD1 is taken from the table without a DNA check. TRBV21-1 is described as a pseudogene. Here the sequenced sample was whole blood, taken in connection with sensitization to the hapten diphenylcyclopropenone (DPC). The CDR3 bases are TGTGCCAGCGTCCACCGGGACAAGAGCTCCTACGAGCAGTACTTC. This encodes CASVHRDKSSYEQYF.